A selection of T cell receptor beta chains follows, all from one sample in a study of blood T cell repertoires in COVID-19. The table came from immunoSEQ multiplex PCR; TCRdb's copy has only in-frame clones and leaves some out. The profile shows approximately 170,000 clones, around 83% of them singletons. What was sequenced was PBMCs or T cells enriched from blood (not recorded which). The source is a woman aged 50 to 60 in a cohort exposed to, infected with or recovered from COVID-19 (not recorded which). Each CDR3 is given with its conserved first and last residue. Each record gives: clone size, J gene, D gene, V gene, CDR3 protein, CDR3 DNA. The D gene is left open where the match is weak. Expanded clones get a size class; other rows say once, few or many, or leave the size out.

. | TRBJ2-5 | TRBD2 | TRBV28 | CASSLPLAGVDPGTQYF | TGTGCCAGCAGTCTACCGTTAGCGGGGGTCGACCCAGGGACCCAGTACTTC
. | TRBJ1-2 | TRBD1 | TRBV28 | CASSNYQGVYGYTF | TGTGCCAGCAGTAATTATCAGGGGGTCTATGGCTACACCTTC
. | TRBJ2-7 | . | TRBV11-3 | CASSQGWAGEQYF | TGTGCCAGCAGCCAGGGATGGGCCGGAGAGCAGTACTTC
. | TRBJ1-4 | . | TRBV7-2 | CASSFSMAGGVIGGLFF | TGTGCCAGCAGCTTCAGCATGGCAGGTGGGGTGATAGGAGGACTGTTTTTT
. | TRBJ2-7 | TRBD2 | TRBV7-2 | CASSLRLGGRLGEQYF | TGTGCCAGCAGCTTAAGACTGGGAGGGCGGCTTGGTGAGCAGTACTTC
. | TRBJ2-3 | . | TRBV5-4 | CASSSGWDTQYF | TGTGCCAGCAGCTCCGGGTGGGATACGCAGTATTTT
. | TRBJ2-1 | . | TRBV28 | CASSLRFDGDNEQFF | TGTGCCAGCAGCCTTCGCTTCGACGGAGACAATGAGCAGTTCTTC
. | TRBJ2-4 | . | TRBV6-1 | CASSESLSAKNIQYF | TGTGCCAGCAGTGAATCGTTGTCAGCCAAAAACATTCAGTACTTC
few | TRBJ2-7 | TRBD1 | TRBV7-3 | CASSQTGGALAEQYF | TGTGCCAGCAGCCAGACAGGGGGCGCTCTGGCCGAGCAGTACTTC
. | TRBJ1-1 | TRBD1 | TRBV13 | CASSPRQGRSTEAFF | TGTGCCAGCAGCCCCAGACAGGGGAGGAGCACTGAAGCTTTCTTT
. | TRBJ2-3 | . | TRBV28 | CASSLIRVGGTDTQYF | TGTGCCAGCAGTTTAATCAGGGTAGGGGGTACAGATACGCAGTATTTT
. | TRBJ2-7 | TRBD2 | TRBV5-5 | CASSLEMTSSPTEQYF | TGTGCCAGCAGCCTGGAGATGACTAGCTCCCCAACGGAGCAGTACTTC
. | TRBJ2-1 | TRBD2 | TRBV15 | CATRSSGGRGNEQFF | TGTGCCACCAGGTCTAGCGGAGGTAGGGGCAATGAGCAGTTCTTC
few | TRBJ2-7 | . | TRBV4-2 | CASSQVGGDEQYF | TGTGCCAGCAGCCAAGTAGGAGGGGACGAGCAGTACTTC
. | TRBJ2-1 | TRBD2 | TRBV5-1 | CASSLAGGGGNRDEQFF | TGCGCCAGCAGCTTGGCCGGGGGCGGGGGGAACCGCGATGAGCAGTTCTTC
. | TRBJ2-3 | TRBD2 | TRBV9 | CASSVEAGGYTQYF | TGTGCCAGCAGCGTAGAAGCGGGGGGGTACACGCAGTATTTT
. | TRBJ2-2 | TRBD2 | TRBV7-9 | CASETSGVYRTGELFF | TGTGCCAGCGAGACTAGCGGGGTTTATCGGACCGGGGAGCTGTTTTTT
. | TRBJ1-1 | TRBD1 | TRBV4-1 | CASSQSGTALNTEAFF | TGCGCCAGCAGCCAATCCGGGACAGCCCTGAACACTGAAGCTTTCTTT
. | TRBJ2-3 | TRBD2 | TRBV9 | CASSSGTSGTHTQYF | TGTGCCAGCAGCTCCGGGACTAGCGGGACTCATACGCAGTATTTT
. | TRBJ1-4 | . | TRBV5-6 | CASSPFDNSEKLFF | TGTGCCAGCAGCCCATTCGACAATTCTGAAAAACTGTTTTTT
. | TRBJ2-7 | . | TRBV4-3 | CASSRTVRYEQYF | TGCGCCAGCAGCCGGACAGTTAGGTACGAGCAGTACTTC
few | TRBJ1-2 | . | TRBV5-4 | CASSPRGGNYGYTF | TGTGCCAGCAGCCCCCGGGGGGGTAACTATGGCTACACCTTC
. | TRBJ2-2 | . | TRBV2 | CASSEAGESTGELFF | TGTGCCAGCAGTGAAGCCGGGGAGAGCACCGGGGAGCTGTTTTTT
. | TRBJ2-2 | TRBD2 | TRBV6-2/TRBV6-3 | CASSSLAGGPNGELFF | TGTGCCAGCAGTTCACTAGCGGGGGGTCCGAACGGGGAGCTGTTTTTT
. | TRBJ2-2 | TRBD2 | TRBV5-1 | CASSLLGLDNTGELFF | TGCGCCAGCAGCTTGTTGGGACTAGATAACACCGGGGAGCTGTTTTTT
. | TRBJ2-1 | . | TRBV18 | CASSPPTSGTEQFF | TGTGCCAGCTCACCACCGACTTCCGGGACAGAGCAGTTCTTC
. | TRBJ2-2 | . | TRBV7-8 | CASFIDTRTGELFF | TGTGCCAGCTTCATCGATACGCGGACCGGGGAGCTGTTTTTT
. | TRBJ2-7 | . | TRBV10-3 | CAIREAREHYEQYF | TGTGCCATCAGGGAAGCGAGGGAGCACTACGAGCAGTACTTC
. | TRBJ2-3 | TRBD2 | TRBV4-1 | CASSPGTSGSTDTQYF | TGCGCCAGCAGCCCAGGGACTAGCGGGAGCACAGATACGCAGTATTTT
. | TRBJ2-7 | . | TRBV6-2/TRBV6-3 | CASSSGLGGSYEQYF | TGTGCCAGCAGTTCCGGCCTCGGGGGCTCCTACGAGCAGTACTTC
few | TRBJ1-4 | TRBD1 | TRBV7-9 | CASSFRTGYSGNEKLFF | TGTGCCAGCAGCTTCCGGACAGGGTACTCGGGTAATGAAAAACTGTTTTTT
. | TRBJ2-7 | . | TRBV6-1 | CASSEHDYQSSYEQYF | TGTGCCAGCAGTGAGCACGACTACCAGAGCTCCTACGAGCAGTACTTC
once | TRBJ2-5 | TRBD2 | TRBV28 | CASSLVTSEETQYF | TGTGCCAGCAGTTTGGTAACTAGCGAAGAGACCCAGTACTTC
. | TRBJ1-2 | . | TRBV5-1 | CASSFREGNYGYTF | TGCGCCAGCAGCTTTAGGGAGGGGAACTATGGCTACACCTTC
. | TRBJ1-5 | . | TRBV19 | CASSPTVYSNQPQHF | TGTGCCAGTAGCCCGACAGTCTATAGCAATCAGCCCCAGCATTTT
. | TRBJ2-7 | . | TRBV13 | CASSSIQGGRDEQYF | TGTGCCAGCAGCTCCATTCAAGGGGGAAGGGACGAGCAGTACTTC
. | TRBJ2-1 | TRBD2 | TRBV5-1 | CASSGEGRAWVDEQFF | TGCGCCAGCAGCGGGGAGGGGCGGGCCTGGGTCGATGAGCAGTTCTTC
. | TRBJ2-1 | . | TRBV7-2 | CASSLNRDYNEQFF | TGTGCCAGCAGCTTAAATCGGGATTACAATGAGCAGTTCTTC
. | TRBJ2-7 | TRBD2 | TRBV5-4 | CASSLASSGASYEQYF | TGTGCCAGCAGCTTGGCTTCTAGCGGGGCCTCCTACGAGCAGTACTTC
. | TRBJ2-2 | TRBD2 | TRBV28 | CASSSPSGRPTGELFF | TGTGCCAGCAGCTCCCCGAGCGGGAGACCCACCGGGGAGCTGTTTTTT
. | TRBJ2-6 | . | TRBV5-4 | CASSPGASGANVLTF | TGTGCCAGCAGCCCAGGGGCCTCTGGGGCCAACGTCCTGACTTTC
. | TRBJ2-7 | TRBD1 | TRBV28 | CASIKGQSAYEQYF | TGTGCCAGCATTAAGGGACAGTCCGCCTACGAGCAGTACTTC
. | TRBJ2-2 | . | TRBV7-3 | CASSLIGTPTGELFF | TGTGCCAGCAGCTTAATTGGGACTCCAACCGGGGAGCTGTTTTTT
. | TRBJ2-2 | TRBD2 | TRBV3-1/TRBV3-2 | CASSLAGGGELFF | TGTGCCAGCAGCCTAGCGGGGGGTGGGGAGCTGTTTTTT
. | TRBJ2-1 | TRBD2 | TRBV11-3 | CASSLVSTSGSNEQFF | TGTGCCAGCAGCTTAGTTAGTACTAGCGGGAGTAATGAGCAGTTCTTC
. | TRBJ2-6 | TRBD1 | TRBV6-5 | CASSYDRVGANVLTF | TGTGCCAGCAGTTACGACAGGGTTGGGGCCAACGTCCTGACTTTC
. | TRBJ2-3 | TRBD2 | TRBV19 | CASSSGTSGPTDTQYF | TGTGCCAGTAGTTCGGGGACTAGCGGGCCCACAGATACGCAGTATTTT
. | TRBJ2-3 | . | TRBV3-1/TRBV3-2 | CASSQDWGTSTQYF | TGTGCCAGCAGCCAAGATTGGGGGACATCAACGCAGTATTTT
. | TRBJ2-2 | TRBD2 | TRBV2 | CASRAGLAGHTGELFF | TGTGCCAGCAGAGCGGGACTAGCGGGGCACACCGGGGAGCTGTTTTTT
. | TRBJ1-5 | TRBD1 | TRBV10-3 | CAISQDRGNQPQHF | TGTGCCATCAGTCAGGACAGGGGGAATCAGCCCCAGCATTTT
few | TRBJ1-3 | . | TRBV4-1 | CASSQELAQGHSGNTIYF | TGCGCCAGCAGCCAAGAACTAGCGCAGGGGCACTCTGGAAACACCATATATTTT